This T cell receptor (beta chain) was identified during a study of cytomegalovirus exposure and HLA in healthy donors listed by TCRdb under 2017. Looking at the study overall: According to an earlier analysis of a few hundred of the donors, some 180 million T cells yielded over 100 million unique TCR beta sequences and 276 Gb of sequence data. An early release that covered some 640 HLA-typed donors contained approximately 320 gigabases of sequencing data and tens of millions of unique TCR sequences. Among the roughly 400 genotyped donors, 81% belonged to the genetic ancestry cluster associated with self-reported Caucasian donors. The study aimed to test whether cataloging public T cell receptors could reveal signatures of past pathogen exposure. The T cell repertoires of around 670 subjects were profiled by immunosequencing and related to cytomegalovirus serostatus. A separate validation cohort of roughly 110 different subjects was used in addition to the 666-subject first cohort. High-throughput TCR immunosequencing, statistical association of individual TCRs with disease status, and machine learning were combined to predict cytomegalovirus infection status. A later analysis re-analyzed previously published TCR beta repertoires from roughly 690 donors and added high-resolution HLA genotyping to study TCR occurrence patterns. In the later analysis, no new phenotypic data were used to find candidate immune exposures; instead, reliance was placed on TCR beta sequences and their occurrence across donors. In an earlier analysis of 550 to 700 of the donors, high-throughput TCR beta sequencing was used to judge whether each TCR beta V gene segment behaved as functional or pseudogenic. Donor age, sex, ethnicity and CMV serostatus were compiled together with the repertoire data. Genome-wide SNP genotypes for about 60% of the 666 donors were used in a later genetic analysis, which treated that subset as a discovery cohort. All discovery cohort repertoires had been generated using a single sequencing platform. Class I and class II HLA loci were covered by the typing at four-digit resolution. The number of typed donors differed by locus: about 620-640 for A, B, C, DRB1 and DQB1; some 500 for DQA1; 606 for DPA1; and 400 to 480 for DPB1. Several DR-DQ haplotypes were treated as single units for association and clustering because of strong linkage in the cohort. Across roughly 420 genotyped donors of the cohort, an average of about 240,000 unique TCR beta nucleotide sequences per donor were sequenced, and roughly 20% of those sequences were non-productive.

The library was generated by the immunoSEQ multiplex PCR assay. The multiplex PCR relied on a mix of 60 forward primers for TCR Vbeta segments and 13 reverse primers for TCR Jbeta segments. The CDR3 region of rearranged TCR beta genes was amplified from genomic DNA with a multiplex PCR assay. On the Illumina HiSeq System, the amplified TCR beta libraries were sequenced as 87-base-pair reads. The study's own analysis went as follows. A later analysis counted tens of millions of unique TCR beta chains across the 500 to 850 repertoires, and roughly 9.9 million of these chains were shared by at least two donors. Raw reads were error-corrected and collapsed into unique sequences by a nearest-neighbor algorithm in which closely related sequences were merged to remove PCR and sequencing errors. CDR3 sequences were aligned to IMGT reference sequences to assign V, D and J gene segments. For a sequence to be retained, at least a six-nucleotide match to both a V gene segment and a J gene segment was required. Rearrangements were classified as productive when the CDR3 lacked stop codons and remained in frame with V and J, and all other rearrangements were classified as non-productive. CDR3 was defined according to IMGT convention as the region running from the second conserved V-encoded cysteine to the conserved J-encoded phenylalanine. Sequences without an unambiguous match to a single V gene segment were excluded from the earlier analysis of 500 to 700 of the donors. In an earlier analysis of 587 of the donors, V segments were called functional above 56.7% productive rearrangements and were called segregating when the between-donor standard deviation exceeded 5%. A statistical classification framework was built for diagnosing cytomegalovirus status from the catalog of TCR beta chain sequences. In a later analysis, TCR nucleotide sequences were compared against IMGT/GENE-DB human TR gene sequences so that V and J genes could be assigned. A later analysis assigned CDR3 sequences and most-parsimonious VDJ recombination scenarios with the TCRdist pipeline. In a later analysis, every TCR beta chain was defined by the combination of its CDR3 amino acid sequence and its V-gene family, and reads without a unique V-gene family were dropped. In a later analysis, 450 to 600 highly shared, low-generation-probability nucleotide sequences were removed to address suspected cross-contamination and a sequencing artifact. In a later analysis, a clonal expansion index for each public chain was calculated from normalized within-repertoire ranks of inferred template counts. In a later analysis, generation probabilities were computed using a VDJ recombination model fitted to out-of-frame rearrangements, and the results were checked against IGoR. In a later analysis, hypergeometric tests were used to score TCR-TCR, TCR-HLA and TCR-CMV co-occurrence, with a repertoire-size bias correction applied to TCR pairs. False discovery rates were estimated in a later analysis by permuting HLA or CMV assignments 20 times. In a later analysis, co-occurring TCRs were grouped with DBSCAN, and TCRdist sequence similarity was added when clustering was performed within HLA-allele-positive subsets. For co-occurrence clustering, repertoires with fewer than 30,000 or more than 120,000 public chains were excluded, along with about five repertoires with anomalous nucleotide sharing. Not all clones reach the TCRdb copy of this immuneACCESS table, which keeps in-frame sequences only. Checked studies attribute under half of the gap to unresolved V genes and leave the rest unexplained. V and J calls and clone size come straight from that table; D and trimming were deduced from the DNA. The table held for this sample gives 150,000 to 200,000 clones. The ten largest clonotypes hold about 0.81% of the sample.

Taken from the germline V gene (reference sequence), the CDR1 and CDR2 loops are SEHNR and FQNEAQ. V was cut back by 5 bases and J by 3 bases, leaving a gap of 23 bases between them. CDR3 length: 17 amino acids, cysteine to phenylalanine. Of all the DNA, just the CDR3 is kept, 51 bases in frame from base 1. Details on this clone: This receptor's antigen is unknown.

Results and caveats for the whole study, not just this receptor: The study listed 150 to 200 TCR beta chains as associated with cytomegalovirus. Immune exposure information for the cohort was limited to CMV serostatus. HLA typing was unavailable for some donors at each locus, so association tests used only the typed subset. Across donors, most TCR sequences were observed very rarely, whereas some public TCRs were present in many individuals. In a later genetic analysis, fewer N-insertions in productive TCRs were reported among donors in an Asian-associated ancestry cluster than the roughly 710-donor mean. Several of the top co-occurrence clusters appeared to be linked to parvovirus B19, influenza, CMV and Epstein-Barr virus, according to a later analysis. A later analysis found that HLA-associated TCR beta chains were more clonally expanded and had lower generation probabilities than equally common non-associated chains. A further reported finding was that TCR beta sequences accurately predicted the HLA-A and HLA-B alleles for most subjects in the first cohort. Presence/absence analyses assumed roughly uniform sequencing depth across donors, an assumption that may not hold. Some 16 rarely observed V segments, including chromosome 9 orphons, were excluded from the earlier analysis of just under 600 of the donors because counts were too low. Assigning TCR associations to individual alleles was difficult when HLA alleles, especially DR and DQ, strongly co-occurred. Three of the identified cytomegalovirus-associated TCR beta chains were confirmed in vitro to be specific for cytomegalovirus antigens. A later analysis found that TCR association rates varied across HLA loci, with DRB1 alleles showing the most associated TCRs and HLA-C alleles the fewest. Linkage disequilibrium might explain the correlated functional status among segregating V segments, but an unknown experimental factor could not be excluded. A cluster of highly shared sequence variants was judged likely to represent a technical artifact of the sequencing pipeline. An earlier analysis of around 540 of the donors showed that most TCR beta V segments appeared in productive rearrangements either about 87% or about 30% of the time, which broadly matched IMGT annotations. At a false discovery rate of 0.05, a later analysis linked 15,000 to 20,000 TCR beta sequences to specific HLA alleles. In a later genetic analysis, a missense DCLRE1C variant was associated with V-gene and J-gene trimming of TCR beta chains, and the association was replicated in an independent cohort. Most CMV-associated TCR beta chains appeared to be HLA-restricted in a later analysis, and the HLA associations seemed to be driven largely by CMV exposure. In both the original and validation cohorts, the classifier was reported to diagnose cytomegalovirus status with high specificity and sensitivity. Some IMGT-functional V segments, including TRBV6-2 and TRBV6-3, could not be told apart with the 87-base-pair reads, so those segments were excluded. It was suggested by the authors that the approach could potentially be generalized to other disease states and immunological phenotypes. Only TCR beta chains were sequenced in this cohort, and the absence of alpha or paired-chain data limited detectable features.

In total, 500 to 700 healthy bone marrow donors made up the cohort. Cohort members were all nominally healthy when sampled, although unrecorded immune exposures were likely present. The donor was CMV seropositive and was included in the group of approximately 310 seropositive cohort members. A peripheral blood sample was collected from each donor, and TCR beta sequencing was performed on peripheral blood mononuclear cells. The Qiagen DNeasy Blood Extraction Kit was used to extract genomic DNA from the blood cell samples. This sequence was found in a woman aged 18-35 years in good health and CMV-seropositive. Here the chain combines TRBV7-9 and TRBJ2-7, with TRBD2 tentatively as D gene (7 bases match). Source material: PBMCs. The CDR3 sequence is CASSPPPGAGAYYEQYF. The nucleotides read TGTGCCAGCAGCCCGCCCCCTGGGGCGGGGGCCTACTACGAGCAGTACTTC. The CDR3 plus the reference TRBV7-9 and TRBJ2-7 genes for the other parts give the full variable domain: DTGVSQNPRHKITKRGQNVTFRCDPISEHNRLYWYRQTLGQGPEFLTYFQNEAQLEKSRLLSDRFSAERPKGSFSTLEIQRTEQGDSAMYLCASSPPPGAGAYYEQYFGPGTRLTVT.